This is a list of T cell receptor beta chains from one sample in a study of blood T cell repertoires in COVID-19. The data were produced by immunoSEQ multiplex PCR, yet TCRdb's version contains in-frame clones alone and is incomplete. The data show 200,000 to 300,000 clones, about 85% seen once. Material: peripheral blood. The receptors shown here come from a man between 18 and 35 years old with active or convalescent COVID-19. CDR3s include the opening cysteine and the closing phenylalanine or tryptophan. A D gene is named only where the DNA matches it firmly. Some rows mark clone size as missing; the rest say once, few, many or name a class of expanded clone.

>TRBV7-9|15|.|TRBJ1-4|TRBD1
CASSSRDSSNEKLFF
TGTGCCAGCAGCTCCCGGGACAGCTCTAATGAAAAACTGTTTTTT
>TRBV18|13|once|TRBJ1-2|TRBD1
CASSPGQDYGYTF
TGTGCCAGCTCACCCGGACAGGACTATGGCTACACCTTC
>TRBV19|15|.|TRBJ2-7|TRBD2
CASSITVLAGYEQYF
TGTGCCAGTAGTATAACTGTACTAGCGGGATACGAGCAGTACTTC
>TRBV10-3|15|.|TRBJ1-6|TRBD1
CAIRPDRGVDSPLHF
TGTGCCATCAGACCCGACAGGGGGGTTGATTCACCCCTCCACTTT
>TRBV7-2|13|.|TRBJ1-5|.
CASSQRGNQPQHF
TGTGCCAGCAGCCAAAGGGGAAATCAGCCCCAGCATTTT
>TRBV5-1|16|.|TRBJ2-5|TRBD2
CASSLELAGEGETQYF
TGCGCCAGCAGCCTGGAGCTAGCGGGAGAAGGAGAGACCCAGTACTTC
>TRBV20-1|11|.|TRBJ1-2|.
CSAPYQGHLTF
TGCAGTGCCCCGTACCAGGGGCACCTCACCTTC
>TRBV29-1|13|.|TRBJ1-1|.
CSVEGSRNTEAFF
TGCAGCGTTGAGGGCAGCCGGAACACTGAAGCTTTCTTT
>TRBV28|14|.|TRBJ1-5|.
CASNLGQGGQPQHF
TGTGCCAGCAACCTAGGGCAGGGTGGACAGCCCCAGCATTTT
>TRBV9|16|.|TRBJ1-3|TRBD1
CASSVGQGAGGNTIYF
TGTGCCAGCAGCGTAGGACAGGGGGCAGGTGGAAACACCATATATTTT